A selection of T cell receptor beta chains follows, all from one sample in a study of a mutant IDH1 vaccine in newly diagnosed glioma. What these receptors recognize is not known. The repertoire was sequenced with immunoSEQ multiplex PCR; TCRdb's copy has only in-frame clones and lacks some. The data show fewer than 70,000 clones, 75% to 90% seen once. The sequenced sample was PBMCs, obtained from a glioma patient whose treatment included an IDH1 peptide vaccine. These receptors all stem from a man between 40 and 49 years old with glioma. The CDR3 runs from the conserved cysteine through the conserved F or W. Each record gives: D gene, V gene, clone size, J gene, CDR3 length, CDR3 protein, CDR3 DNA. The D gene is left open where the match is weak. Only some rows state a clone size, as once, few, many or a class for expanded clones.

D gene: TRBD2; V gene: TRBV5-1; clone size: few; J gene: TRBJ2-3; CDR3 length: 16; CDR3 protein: CASSESLAGGQDTQYF; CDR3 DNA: TGCGCCAGCAGCGAATCACTAGCGGGGGGGCAGGATACGCAGTATTTT
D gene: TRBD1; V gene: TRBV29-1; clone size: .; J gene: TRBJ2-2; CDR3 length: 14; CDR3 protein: CSVVGTGITGELFF; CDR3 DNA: TGCAGCGTTGTAGGGACAGGGATCACCGGGGAGCTGTTTTTT
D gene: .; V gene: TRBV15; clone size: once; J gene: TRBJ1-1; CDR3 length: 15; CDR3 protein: CATSSFGDTWTEAFF; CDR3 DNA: TGTGCCACCAGCAGCTTTGGCGACACGTGGACTGAAGCTTTCTTT
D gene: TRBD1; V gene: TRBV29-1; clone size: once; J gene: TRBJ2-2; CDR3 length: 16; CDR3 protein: CSVVTNRGVNTGELFF; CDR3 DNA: TGCAGCGTAGTTACTAACAGGGGAGTAAACACCGGGGAGCTGTTTTTT
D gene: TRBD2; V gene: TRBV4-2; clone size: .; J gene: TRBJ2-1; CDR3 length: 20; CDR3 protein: CASSHEGGAGGPFRWNEQFF; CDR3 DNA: TGTGCCAGCAGCCATGAGGGTGGAGCGGGAGGGCCTTTCCGATGGAATGAGCAGTTCTTC
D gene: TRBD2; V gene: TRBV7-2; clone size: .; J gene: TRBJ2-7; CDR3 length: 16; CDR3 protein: CASSLGTSGRAYEQYF; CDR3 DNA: TGTGCCAGCAGCTTAGGGACTAGCGGGAGGGCTTACGAGCAGTACTTC
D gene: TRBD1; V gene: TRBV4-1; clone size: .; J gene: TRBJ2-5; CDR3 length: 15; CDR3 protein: CASSRNRGPQETQYF; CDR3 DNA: TGCGCCAGCAGCCGGAACAGGGGGCCCCAGGAGACCCAGTACTTC
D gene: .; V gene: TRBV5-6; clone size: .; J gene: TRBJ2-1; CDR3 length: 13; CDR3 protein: CASSLVRANEQFF; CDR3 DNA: TGTGCCAGCAGCTTGGTCCGGGCCAATGAGCAGTTCTTC
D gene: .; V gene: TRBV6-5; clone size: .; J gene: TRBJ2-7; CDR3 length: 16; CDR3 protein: CASSSQIQGGNGEQYF; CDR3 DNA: TGTGCCAGCAGTTCCCAGATACAGGGAGGAAATGGCGAGCAGTACTTC
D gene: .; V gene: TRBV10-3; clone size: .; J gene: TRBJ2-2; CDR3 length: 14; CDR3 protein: CAIRGGANTGELFF; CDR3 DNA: TGTGCCATCCGTGGGGGCGCGAACACCGGGGAGCTGTTTTTT
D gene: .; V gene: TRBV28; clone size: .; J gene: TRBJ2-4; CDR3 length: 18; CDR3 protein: CASSFLLRPRQRENIQYF; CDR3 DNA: TGTGCCAGCAGTTTTCTCCTCCGTCCCCGGCAAAGGGAAAACATTCAGTACTTC
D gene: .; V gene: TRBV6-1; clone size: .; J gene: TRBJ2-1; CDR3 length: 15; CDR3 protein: CASSEQWSSPNEQFF; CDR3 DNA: TGTGCCAGCAGTGAGCAATGGAGCTCGCCCAATGAGCAGTTCTTC
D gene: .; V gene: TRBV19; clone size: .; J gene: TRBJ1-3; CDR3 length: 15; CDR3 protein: CASTPGGGRGNTIYF; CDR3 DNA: TGTGCCAGTACCCCCGGCGGGGGTCGGGGAAACACCATATATTTT
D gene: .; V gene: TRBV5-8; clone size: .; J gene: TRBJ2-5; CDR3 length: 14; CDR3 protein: CASSLRYPKETQYF; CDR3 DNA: TGTGCCAGCAGCTTGCGCTATCCTAAAGAGACCCAGTACTTC
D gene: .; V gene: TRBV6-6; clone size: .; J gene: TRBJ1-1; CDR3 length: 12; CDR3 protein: CASSYGVAEAFF; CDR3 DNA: TGTGCCAGCAGTTACGGAGTAGCTGAAGCTTTCTTT
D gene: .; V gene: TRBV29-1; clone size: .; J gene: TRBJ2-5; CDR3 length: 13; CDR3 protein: CSVEDGIKETQYF; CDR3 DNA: TGCAGCGTTGAGGATGGAATTAAAGAGACCCAGTACTTC
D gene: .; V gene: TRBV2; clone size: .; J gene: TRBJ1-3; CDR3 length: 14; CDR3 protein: CARSAGAAGNTIYF; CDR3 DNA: TGTGCCAGATCCGCGGGGGCAGCCGGAAACACCATATATTTT
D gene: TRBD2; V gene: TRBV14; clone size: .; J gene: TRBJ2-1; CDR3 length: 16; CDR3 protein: CASSQDVAGGLNEQFF; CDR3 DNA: TGTGCCAGCAGCCAAGATGTAGCGGGAGGGCTCAATGAGCAGTTCTTC
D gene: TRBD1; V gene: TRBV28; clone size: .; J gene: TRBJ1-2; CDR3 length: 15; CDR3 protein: CASSFAGQGARGYTF; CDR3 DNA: TGTGCCAGCAGTTTCGCGGGGCAGGGGGCAAGGGGCTACACCTTC
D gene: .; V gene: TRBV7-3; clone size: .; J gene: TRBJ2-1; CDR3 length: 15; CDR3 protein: CASSSQGGLYNEQFF; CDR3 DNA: TGTGCCAGCAGCTCTCAGGGAGGCCTCTACAATGAGCAGTTCTTC
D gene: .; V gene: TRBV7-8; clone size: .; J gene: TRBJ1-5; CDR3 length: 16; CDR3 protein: CASSLGRALLNQPQHF; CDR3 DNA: TGTGCCAGCAGCTTAGGACGGGCCCTTCTCAATCAGCCCCAGCATTTT
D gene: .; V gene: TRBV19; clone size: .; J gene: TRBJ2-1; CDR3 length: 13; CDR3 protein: CASSTTIGNEQFF; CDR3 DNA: TGTGCCAGTAGTACAACAATTGGGAATGAGCAGTTCTTC
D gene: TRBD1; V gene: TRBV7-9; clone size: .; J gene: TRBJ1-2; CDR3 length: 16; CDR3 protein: CASSKRTGAFVYGYTF; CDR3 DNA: TGTGCCAGCAGCAAAAGGACAGGGGCCTTTGTCTATGGCTACACCTTC
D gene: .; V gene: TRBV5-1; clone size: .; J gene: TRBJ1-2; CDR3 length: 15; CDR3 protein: CASSLDPGARNGYTF; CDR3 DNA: TGCGCCAGCAGCTTGGACCCGGGGGCGAGGAATGGCTACACCTTC
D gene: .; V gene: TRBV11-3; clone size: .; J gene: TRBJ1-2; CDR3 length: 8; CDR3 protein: CASSSPPF; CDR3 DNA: TGTGCCAGCAGCTCCCCACCTTTC
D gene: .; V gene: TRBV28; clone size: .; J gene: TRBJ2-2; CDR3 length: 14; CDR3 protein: CASTRPGGGGELFF; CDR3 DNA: TGTGCCAGCACCAGACCGGGGGGCGGCGGGGAGCTGTTTTTT
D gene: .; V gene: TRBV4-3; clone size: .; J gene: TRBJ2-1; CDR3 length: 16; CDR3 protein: CASSQDRGNVYNEQFF; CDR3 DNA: TGCGCCAGCAGCCAAGATAGAGGGAATGTCTACAATGAGCAGTTCTTC
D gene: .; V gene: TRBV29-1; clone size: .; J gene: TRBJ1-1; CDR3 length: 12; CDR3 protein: CSAGRQNTEAFF; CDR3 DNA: TGCAGCGCTGGGCGACAGAACACTGAAGCTTTCTTT
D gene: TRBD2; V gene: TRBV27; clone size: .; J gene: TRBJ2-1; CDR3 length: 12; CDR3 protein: CASSRLAGEQFF; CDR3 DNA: TGTGCCAGCAGTCGACTAGCGGGCGAGCAGTTCTTC
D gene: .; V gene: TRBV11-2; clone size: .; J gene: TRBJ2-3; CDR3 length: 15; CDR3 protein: CASSLAGLSTDTQYF; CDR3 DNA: TGTGCCAGCAGCTTGGCGGGACTCAGCACAGATACGCAGTATTTT
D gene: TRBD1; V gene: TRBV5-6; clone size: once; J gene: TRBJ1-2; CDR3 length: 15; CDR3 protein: CASSPLDRRNYGYTF; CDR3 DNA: TGTGCCAGCAGCCCCCTGGACAGGCGGAACTATGGCTACACCTTC
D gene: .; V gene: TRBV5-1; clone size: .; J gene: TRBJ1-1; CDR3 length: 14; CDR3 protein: CASSLGGAGTEAFF; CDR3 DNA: TGCGCCAGCAGCTTGGGTGGGGCGGGTACTGAAGCTTTCTTT
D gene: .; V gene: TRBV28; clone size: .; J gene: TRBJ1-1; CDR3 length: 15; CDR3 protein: CASSFLANWDTEAFF; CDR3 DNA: TGTGCCAGCAGTTTTTTGGCCAATTGGGACACTGAAGCTTTCTTT
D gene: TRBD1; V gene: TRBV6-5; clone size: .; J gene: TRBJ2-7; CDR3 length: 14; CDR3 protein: CASSRTGSGREQYF; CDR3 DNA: TGTGCCAGCAGTCGGACAGGGTCAGGTAGGGAGCAGTACTTC
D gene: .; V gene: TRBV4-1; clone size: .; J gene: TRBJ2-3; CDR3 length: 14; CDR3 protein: CASSQVYLPSTQYF; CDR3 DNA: TGCGCCAGCAGCCAAGTCTATCTGCCCTCTACGCAGTATTTT
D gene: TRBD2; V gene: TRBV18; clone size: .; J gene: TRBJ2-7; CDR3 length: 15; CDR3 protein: CASSPPSGRFYEQYF; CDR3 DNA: TGTGCCAGCTCACCACCTAGCGGGAGATTCTACGAGCAGTACTTC
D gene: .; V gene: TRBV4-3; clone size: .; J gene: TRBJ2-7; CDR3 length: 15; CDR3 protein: CASSQDEVSGRMQYF; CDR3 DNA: TGCGCCAGCAGCCAAGATGAGGTTTCAGGGAGGATGCAGTACTTC
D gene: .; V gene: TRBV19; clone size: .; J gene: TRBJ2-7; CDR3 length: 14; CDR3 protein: CASSIEVLAYEQYF; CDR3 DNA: TGTGCCAGTAGTATAGAGGTTTTGGCCTACGAGCAGTACTTC
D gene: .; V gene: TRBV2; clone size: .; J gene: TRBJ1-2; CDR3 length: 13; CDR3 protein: CASTPGTTYGYTF; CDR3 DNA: TGTGCCAGCACTCCCGGGACCACATATGGCTACACCTTC
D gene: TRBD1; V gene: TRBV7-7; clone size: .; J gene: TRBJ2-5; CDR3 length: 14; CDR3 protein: CASSRRQGQETQYF; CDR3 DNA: TGTGCTAGCAGCCGGAGACAGGGCCAAGAGACCCAGTACTTC
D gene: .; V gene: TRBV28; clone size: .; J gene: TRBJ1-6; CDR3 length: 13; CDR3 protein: CASKQEDNSPLHF; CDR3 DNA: TGTGCCAGCAAACAGGAGGATAATTCACCCCTCCACTTT
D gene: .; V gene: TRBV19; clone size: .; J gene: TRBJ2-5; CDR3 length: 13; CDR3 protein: CATSSQVGETQYF; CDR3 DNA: TGTGCCACTTCGAGCCAGGTCGGTGAGACCCAGTACTTC
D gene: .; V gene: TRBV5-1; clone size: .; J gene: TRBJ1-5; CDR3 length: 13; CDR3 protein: CASSLEGRQPQHF; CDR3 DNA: TGCGCCAGCAGCTTGGAAGGGAGGCAGCCCCAGCATTTT
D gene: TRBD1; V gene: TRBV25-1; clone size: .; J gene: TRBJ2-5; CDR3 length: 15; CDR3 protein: CASSAGTGPQETQYF; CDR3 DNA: TGTGCCAGCAGTGCGGGGACAGGACCACAAGAGACCCAGTACTTC
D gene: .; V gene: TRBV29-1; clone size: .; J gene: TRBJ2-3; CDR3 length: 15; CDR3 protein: CSVSGAETSTDTQYF; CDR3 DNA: TGCAGCGTTTCCGGGGCAGAGACTAGCACAGATACGCAGTATTTT
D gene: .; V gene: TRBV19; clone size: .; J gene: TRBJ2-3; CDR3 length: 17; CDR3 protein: CASSGHQGIFGTDTQYF; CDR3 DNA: TGTGCCAGTAGTGGACACCAGGGGATATTCGGCACAGATACGCAGTATTTT
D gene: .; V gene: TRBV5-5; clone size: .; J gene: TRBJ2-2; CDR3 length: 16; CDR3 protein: CASSPDRSANTGELFF; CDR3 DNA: TGTGCCAGCAGCCCAGACAGGAGCGCGAACACCGGGGAGCTGTTTTTT
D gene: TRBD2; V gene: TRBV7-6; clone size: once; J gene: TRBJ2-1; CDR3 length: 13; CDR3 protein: CASSMGTSTEQFF; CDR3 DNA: TGTGCCAGCAGCATGGGGACTAGCACTGAGCAGTTCTTC
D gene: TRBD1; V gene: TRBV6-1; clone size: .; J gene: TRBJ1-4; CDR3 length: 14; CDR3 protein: CASRKGQANEKLFF; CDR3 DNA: TGTGCCAGCAGGAAGGGACAGGCTAATGAAAAACTGTTTTTT
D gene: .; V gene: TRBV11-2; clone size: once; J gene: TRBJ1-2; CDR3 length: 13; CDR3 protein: CASSLKGGYGYTF; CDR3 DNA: TGTGCCAGCAGCTTAAAGGGGGGCTATGGCTACACCTTC
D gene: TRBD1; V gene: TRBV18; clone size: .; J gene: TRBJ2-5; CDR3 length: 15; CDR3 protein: CASSPRDRVTETQYF; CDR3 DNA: TGTGCCAGCTCACCACGGGACAGGGTAACAGAGACCCAGTACTTC
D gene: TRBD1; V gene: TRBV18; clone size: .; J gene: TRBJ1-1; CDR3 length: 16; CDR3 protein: CASSPPTGAGGTEAFF; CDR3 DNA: TGTGCCAGCTCACCGCCAACAGGGGCAGGGGGGACTGAAGCTTTCTTT
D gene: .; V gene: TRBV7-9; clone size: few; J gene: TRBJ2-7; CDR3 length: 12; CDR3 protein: CASSSVPGEQYF; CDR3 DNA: TGTGCCAGCAGCTCCGTTCCCGGCGAGCAGTACTTC